This TCR beta chain emerged from a study of early T cells in non-severe SARS-CoV-2 infection. Background on the study: Whole-blood bulk RNA, unsorted, was sequenced, and chains were unpaired.

Each cDNA molecule carried a unique molecular identifier. In TCRdb, the 5' RACE reads were re-called with MiXCR into one record per CDR3 protein. There are around 93,000 distinct CDR3 sequences in the sample; about 12% occur only once, and around 4.3% lies in the top ten. Germline V gene sequence: CDR1 DFQATT, CDR2 SNEGSKA (reference sequence). The CDR3 covers 13 residues. Trimming cost V 6 bases and J 2 bases, with 14 bases left between them. This clonotype was recorded many times. This clonotype originated in an adult who was a healthcare worker with PCR-confirmed SARS-CoV-2 infection or an uninfected control (not recorded which). The sample here was whole blood, taken at baseline. V usage is TRBV20-1 and J usage is TRBJ2-7; a weak D match, TRBD1 (5 bases). This CDR3 reads CSAPQGPTYEQYF. CDR3 DNA sequence: TGCAGTGCCCCCCAGGGCCCAACCTACGAGCAGTACTTC.